These 12 T cell receptor beta chains originate from one sample sequenced in a study of blood T cell repertoires in COVID-19. Repertoires were generated with immunoSEQ multiplex PCR, while TCRdb's copy carries only in-frame clones and drops some. This table has approximately 220,000 clones, about 85% appearing once. Sequenced material: peripheral blood. The source of these receptors is a woman older than 75 with acute or convalescent COVID-19.

This chain joins TRBV5-1 and TRBJ2-1; TRBD2 aligns across 8 bases. The V gene end was trimmed by 4 bases and the J gene end by 7 bases; junction bases not matched to a gene: 7. The germline CDR1 and CDR2 sequences are SGHRS and YFSETQ. The CDR3 extends over 14 amino acids. The CDR3 here is CASSEGLAVNEQFF. The CDR3 DNA sequence: TGCGCCAGCAGCGAAGGACTAGCCGTTAATGAGCAGTTCTTC.

This clone has a handful of counts. The chain couples TRBV10-3 to TRBJ1-1; D not resolved. The CDR3 is 15 amino acids. With 0 bases removed from V and 1 base from J, the gap between germline ends came to 9 bases. Germline V gene sequence: CDR1 ENHRY, CDR2 SYGVKD. CDR3 nucleotides: TGTGCCATCAGTGAGTCCGGCAGGCGGAACACTGAAGCTTTCTTT. This codes for CAISESGRRNTEAFF.

This chain joins TRBV7-2 and TRBJ2-1, with 13 positions matching TRBD2. The CDR3 runs to 15 residues. V was clipped by 5 bases and J by 9 bases; unmatched bases: 7. Germline assignment: CDR1 SGHTA and CDR2 FQGNSA. The DNA for the CDR3 is TGTGCCAGCAGCAACGGACTAGCGGGGGTGGGTGAGCAGTTCTTC. Translation gives CASSNGLAGVGEQFF.

In DNA, the CDR3 is TGTGCCAGCAGCCATCAAGGGGGCCCCCTCCACTTT. Translating it yields CASSHQGGPLHF. The gene calls are TRBV7-3 and TRBJ1-6, with 7 bases aligning to TRBD1. The CDR3 sequence is 12 residues long. The ends lost 5 bases at V and 13 bases at J; junction bases unmatched: 5. The germline V gene has CDR1 SGHTA and CDR2 FQGTGA.

The chain couples TRBV14 to TRBJ1-1; D is possibly TRBD1 (5 bases). The V gene lost 2 bases and the J gene lost 3 bases, with 13 bases spanning the gap. The CDR3 contains 15 residues. Germline V lookup: CDR1 SGHDN, CDR2 FVKESK. CDR3 nucleotide sequence: TGTGCCAGCAGCCAATGGAGGGACGAGTACACTGAAGCTTTCTTT. It translates to CASSQWRDEYTEAFF.

This clone showed up just a few times. The chain carries TRBV19 and TRBJ1-5, with 7 bases aligning to TRBD1. The CDR3 extends over 13 amino acids. Germline CDR1 and CDR2: LNHDA and SQIVND (reference sequence). V was clipped by 10 bases and J by 5 bases; unmatched bases: 8. CDR3 residues: CAIGGRGYQPQHF. CDR3 sequence (DNA): TGTGCCATCGGGGGCAGGGGGTATCAGCCCCAGCATTTT.

The chain is built from TRBV18 and TRBJ2-1, with 11 bases aligning to TRBD2. The germline V gene has CDR1 KGHSH and CDR2 LQKENI. This CDR3 is built from 18 residues. V trimming: 1 base; J trimming: 4 bases; junction bases outside the gene matches: 9. The CDR3 here is CASSPRTLAGAVYNEQFF. The CDR3 coding sequence is TGTGCCAGCTCACCACGTACACTAGCGGGGGCCGTTTACAATGAGCAGTTCTTC.

The chain links TRBV28 to TRBJ2-5; 7 bases agree with TRBD1. The germline gives CDR1 MDHEN, CDR2 SYDVKM. V lost 6 bases, J lost 7 bases, and 11 bases stayed unmatched. The CDR3 has 14 amino acids. CDR3 sequence: CASSRTGSLGTQYF. The DNA of the CDR3 is TGTGCCAGCAGCCGGACAGGATCACTTGGGACCCAGTACTTC.

The genes are TRBV3-1 (or the pseudogene TRBV3-2) and TRBJ2-7; TRBD1 matches 9 bases. The germline gives CDR1 LGHDT, CDR2 YNNKEL (reference sequence). The V and J ends lost 4 bases and 2 bases, in that order; junction bases with no gene match: 3. The CDR3 is 14 amino acids. The CDR3 protein is CASSPNRGPYEQYF. CDR3 DNA sequence: TGTGCCAGCAGCCCGAACAGGGGGCCCTACGAGCAGTACTTC.

The V and J genes are TRBV4-2 and TRBJ2-1, with a tentative D call TRBD2 (6 bases). The CDR3 loop spans 15 amino acids. V was pared by 1 base and J by 3 bases, with 10 bases between. Germline CDR1 is LGHNA and CDR2 is YNFKEQ. The CDR3 nucleotides are TGTGCCAGCAGCCAAGGAGCGGGTAACTACAATGAGCAGTTCTTC. This translates into CASSQGAGNYNEQFF.

V and J are TRBV11-2 and TRBJ2-1; TRBD2 agrees at 12 bases. There are 16 residues in the CDR3. V trimming: 4 bases; J trimming: 12 bases; junction bases outside the gene matches: 13. Per the germline V gene, CDR1 is SGHAT and CDR2 is FQNNGV. Here the CDR3 reads CASSSELAGGPYGQFF. The CDR3 DNA reads TGTGCCAGCAGCTCCGAACTAGCGGGAGGCCCCTACGGGCAGTTCTTC. Together with reference TRBV11-2 and TRBJ2-1, the CDR3 gives the full variable domain: EAGVAQSPRYKIIEKRQSVAFWCNPISGHATLYWYQQILGQGPKLLIQFQNNGVVDDSQLPKDRFSAERLKGVDSTLKIQPAKLEDSAVYLCASSSELAGGPYGQFFGPGTRLTVL.

This clone has a handful of counts. J is TRBJ2-5 and V is TRBV4-1, with 9 bases lining up with TRBD1. This CDR3 has 16 amino acids. V shed 1 base, J shed 5 bases, and the junction held 8 bases outside the gene matches. CDR1 MGHRA and CDR2 YSYEKL come from the germline V gene. CDR3 protein: CASSQVDRGFWETQYF. The CDR3 nucleotides read TGCGCCAGCAGCCAAGTGGACAGGGGCTTCTGGGAGACCCAGTACTTC.